The 19 T cell receptor beta chains below all came from one sample that was sequenced in a study of OX40 agonist ivuxolimab in advanced cancers. Libraries were prepared by immunoSEQ multiplex PCR; TCRdb keeps only in-frame clonotypes and omits some of them. Here the sample spans some 70,000 clones, around 86% being singletons. The specimen comprised CD4+ or CD8+ T cells sorted from blood, sampled in a trial of the OX40 agonist ivuxolimab. These receptors were obtained from an adult with an advanced solid tumor such as melanoma, head and neck, liver or kidney cancer.

The rearrangement joins TRBV14 to TRBJ2-1; 7 positions match TRBD2. The germline gives CDR1 SGHDN, CDR2 FVKESK. The CDR3 spans 16 residues. J lost 5 bases, V lost 2 bases, and 9 bases had no gene match. Here the CDR3 reads CASSQNKGLHHNEQFF. In DNA form, the CDR3 reads TGTGCCAGCAGCCAAAACAAGGGACTACACCACAATGAGCAGTTCTTC.

This clone was counted a few times. The chain carries TRBV18 and TRBJ2-3; 8 bases align to TRBD1. The V segment lost 5 bases and the J segment 3 bases; nucleotides outside the gene matches: 13. Germline V CDR1 and CDR2: KGHSH, LQKENI. CDR3 length equals 17 residues. In nucleotides, the CDR3 is TGTGCCAGCTCATCAGGGCCGCAGGGGGCGCGGACAGATACGCAGTATTTT. It codes for CASSSGPQGARTDTQYF.

The gene calls are TRBV5-1 and TRBJ2-2; 7 bases are a match to TRBD2. The CDR3 is made up of 16 amino acids. Trimming took 0 bases from V and 1 from J; bases not matched to a gene: 3. The germline gives CDR1 SGHRS, CDR2 YFSETQ. The CDR3 DNA sequence: TGCGCCAGCAGCTTGGGGTTAGCGGGGAACACCGGGGAGCTGTTTTTT. Protein sequence: CASSLGLAGNTGELFF. The whole variable domain, filled in from reference TRBV5-1 and TRBJ2-2, reads KAGVTQTPRYLIKTRGQQVTLSCSPISGHRSVSWYQQTPGQGLQFLFEYFSETQRNKGNFPGRFSGRQFSNSRSEMNVSTLELGDSALYLCASSLGLAGNTGELFFGEGSRLTVL.

This clone was seen once. J is TRBJ2-1 and V is TRBV7-6, with a tentative D call TRBD1 (6 bases). Germline V gene sequence: CDR1 SGHVS, CDR2 FNYEAQ. Trimming took 4 bases from V and 5 from J, leaving 24 bases between them. There are 18 residues in the CDR3. The CDR3 is CASSSESPLGQYNNEQFF. CDR3 coding DNA: TGTGCCAGCAGCTCCGAAAGCCCCCTAGGACAGTACAACAATGAGCAGTTCTTC.

The CDR3 bases are TGTGCCAGCAGTCGCAGAACAGGGCAGGTAAATCAGCCCCAGCATTTT. Translation gives CASSRRTGQVNQPQHF. This chain joins TRBV5-6 and TRBJ1-5; possible D gene TRBD1, 6 bases. Per the germline V gene, CDR1 is SGHDT and CDR2 is YYEEEE. V was clipped by 5 bases and J by 4 bases, with 19 bases between them. CDR3 length: 16 residues.

The chain couples TRBV6-6 to TRBJ1-6; D remains ambiguous. The germline CDR1 and CDR2 sequences are MNHNY and SVGAGI (reference sequence). The V and J ends lost 1 base and 7 bases respectively, with 8 bases between them. The CDR3 runs to 14 residues. The CDR3 protein is CASSYLAANSPLHF. The DNA of the CDR3 is TGTGCCAGCAGTTACTTAGCGGCGAATTCACCCCTCCACTTT.

The chain links TRBV5-4 to TRBJ2-2, with 10 bases aligning to TRBD2. CDR3 length equals 18 residues. Germline CDR1 SGHNT, CDR2 YYREEE (reference sequence). After removal of 0 bases from V and 0 bases from J, the junction contained 5 bases not matched to a gene. CDR3 bases: TGTGCCAGCAGCTTGGCAGCTAGCGGGAGATCGAACACCGGGGAGCTGTTTTTT. Residues: CASSLAASGRSNTGELFF.

The chain has TRBV18 and TRBJ1-2; D ambiguous. Trimming cost V 1 base and J 7 bases, with 13 bases left between them. This CDR3 contains 14 residues. CDR1 is KGHSH, CDR2 LQKENI, per germline. The CDR3 DNA sequence: TGTGCCAGCTCACCACGTGACATTAGGGTTGGCTACACCTTC. Its protein product is CASSPRDIRVGYTF.

This chain links TRBV28 with TRBJ1-5; tentatively, D is TRBD1 (6 bases). CDR3 length: 19 amino acids. Germline-derived CDR1 and CDR2 are MDHEN and SYDVKM. V was shortened by 2 bases and J by 0 bases, with 20 bases between the two germline ends. DNA for the CDR3: TGTGCCAGCAGTTTAGGAGGACAGTCCACCTCGTATAGCAATCAGCCCCAGCATTTT. This gives the protein CASSLGGQSTSYSNQPQHF.

Written as DNA, the CDR3 is TGTGCCAGCAGCTTGGGAGGAGGGACGAGTACTGAAGCTTTCTTT. Its translation is CASSLGGGTSTEAFF. The chain joins TRBV5-4 to TRBJ1-1, with a weak D call TRBD1 (5 bases). Germline lookup yields CDR1 SGHNT and CDR2 YYREEE (reference sequence). This CDR3 has 15 amino acids. The V and J ends lost 0 bases and 5 bases respectively, with 14 bases between them.

V and J are TRBV18 and TRBJ1-4, with 9 bases that match TRBD1. CDR1 is KGHSH and CDR2 is LQKENI in the germline V gene. This CDR3 spans 14 amino acids. The ends lost 5 bases at V and 7 bases at J; junction bases unmatched: 5. The CDR3 nucleotides are TGTGCCAGCTCAACCGGGACAGGGTTTGAAAAACTGTTTTTT. This gives the protein CASSTGTGFEKLFF.

The chain is built from TRBV28 and TRBJ2-7; 12 nucleotides match TRBD2. CDR1 is MDHEN, CDR2 SYDVKM, per germline. With 9 bases clipped from V and 2 bases from J, the junction kept 8 bases outside the gene matches. This CDR3 spans 15 amino acids. The CDR3 coding sequence is TGTGCCAGTCAACGTCGGACTAGCGGGACCTACGAGCAGTACTTC. This codes for CASQRRTSGTYEQYF.

This clone appeared a single time. The chain is built from TRBV5-1 and TRBJ1-2; TRBD1 agrees at 12 bases. The CDR3 has 15 residues. The germline gives CDR1 SGHRS, CDR2 YFSETQ. Trimming took 5 bases from V and 6 from J; bases not matched to a gene: 8. CDR3 region: CASRQPGQGANGYTF. The CDR3 coding sequence is TGCGCCAGCAGACAACCGGGACAGGGGGCTAATGGCTACACCTTC.

The gene calls are TRBV11-1 and TRBJ2-5, with D possibly being TRBD1 or TRBD2 (6 bases each). Between the trimmed V and J ends, which lost 1 base and 1 base, there was a span of 10 bases. The germline V gene encodes CDR1 SGHAT and CDR2 FQDESV (reference sequence). This CDR3 contains 15 residues. The CDR3, as DNA: TGTGCCAGCAGCTTAGGGGGGGCGCCCCAAGAGACCCAGTACTTC. Its protein is CASSLGGAPQETQYF.

The J gene is TRBJ1-6, the V gene TRBV11-2, with D maybe TRBD1 (5 bases). This CDR3 is 16 amino acids long. V was trimmed by 3 bases and J by 7 bases, leaving 16 bases between them. Germline-derived CDR1 and CDR2 are SGHAT and FQNNGV. The DNA for the CDR3 is TGTGCCAGCAGCTTCGGGATTCACAGGAGAAATTCACCCCTCCACTTT. Protein: CASSFGIHRRNSPLHF.

This clone was detected only a few times. Other DNA sequences from this sample encode an identical CDR3 as well. The chain employs TRBV4-1 and TRBJ1-1; D might be TRBD1 (5 bases). Trimming stripped 1 base from V and 1 base from J, with 10 bases between. CDR3 length equals 15 residues. Germline lookup yields CDR1 MGHRA and CDR2 YSYEKL. CDR3 amino acids: CASSQGRGRNTEAFF. The CDR3, as DNA: TGCGCCAGCAGCCAAGGCCGGGGGAGGAACACTGAAGCTTTCTTT.

The V gene is TRBV7-2, the J gene TRBJ2-2; D uncertain. The CDR3 covers 12 residues. V lost 5 bases, J lost 1 base, and 2 bases lay in between. CDR1 SGHTA and CDR2 FQGNSA come from the germline V gene. The CDR3 spells CASSRNTGELFF. In DNA, the CDR3 is TGTGCCAGCAGCCGGAACACCGGGGAGCTGTTTTTT.

The chain carries TRBV5-6 and TRBJ2-1, with 16 bases fitting TRBD2. The CDR3 has 16 amino acids. Germline CDR1 SGHDT, CDR2 YYEEEE. V trimming: 4 bases; J trimming: 7 bases; junction bases outside the gene matches: 5. The CDR3 region is CASSKGLAGGFNEQFF. The DNA of the CDR3 is TGTGCCAGCAGCAAGGGACTAGCGGGGGGGTTTAATGAGCAGTTCTTC.

This clone was found a few times. The chain carries TRBV7-2 and TRBJ1-5; weak D call: TRBD1 (6 bases). Germline loops: CDR1 SGHTA, CDR2 FQGNSA. The CDR3 contains 14 residues. Trimming shortened V by 5 bases and J by 4 bases, and 12 bases separated the two germline ends. This CDR3 reads CASSRQALNQPQHF. The CDR3 DNA is TGTGCCAGCAGCCGACAGGCCTTAAATCAGCCCCAGCATTTT. The full variable domain, completed using reference TRBV7-2 and TRBJ1-5, is GAGVSQSPSNKVTEKGKDVELRCDPISGHTALYWYRQSLGQGLEFLIYFQGNSAPDKSGLPSDRFSAERTGGSVSTLTIQRTQQEDSAVYLCASSRQALNQPQHFGDGTRLSIL.